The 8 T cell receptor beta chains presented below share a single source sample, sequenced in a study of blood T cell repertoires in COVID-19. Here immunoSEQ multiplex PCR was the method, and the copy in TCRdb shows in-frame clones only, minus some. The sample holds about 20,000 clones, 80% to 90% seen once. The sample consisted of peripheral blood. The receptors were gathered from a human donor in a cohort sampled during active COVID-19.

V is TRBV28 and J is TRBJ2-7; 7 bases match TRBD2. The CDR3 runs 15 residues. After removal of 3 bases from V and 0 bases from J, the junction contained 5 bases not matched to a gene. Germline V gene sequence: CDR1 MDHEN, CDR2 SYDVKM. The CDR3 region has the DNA TGTGCCAGCAGTTTTTCAGCGGGATCCTCCTACGAGCAGTACTTC. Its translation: CASSFSAGSSYEQYF.

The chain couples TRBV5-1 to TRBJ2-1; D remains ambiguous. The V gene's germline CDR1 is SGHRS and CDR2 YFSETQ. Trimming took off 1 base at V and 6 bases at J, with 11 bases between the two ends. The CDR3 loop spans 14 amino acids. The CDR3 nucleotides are TGCGCCAGCAGCTTGACAACCAGGCTCAATGAGCAGTTCTTC. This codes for CASSLTTRLNEQFF. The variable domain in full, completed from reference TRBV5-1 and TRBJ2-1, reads KAGVTQTPRYLIKTRGQQVTLSCSPISGHRSVSWYQQTPGQGLQFLFEYFSETQRNKGNFPGRFSGRQFSNSRSEMNVSTLELGDSALYLCASSLTTRLNEQFFGPGTRLTVL.

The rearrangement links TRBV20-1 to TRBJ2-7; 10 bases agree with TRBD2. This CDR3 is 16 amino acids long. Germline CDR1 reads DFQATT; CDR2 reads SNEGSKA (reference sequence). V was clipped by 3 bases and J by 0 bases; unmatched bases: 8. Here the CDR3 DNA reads TGCAGTGCTAGTGCCCCCGGGACTAGCGCCTCCTACGAGCAGTACTTC. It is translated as CSASAPGTSASYEQYF.

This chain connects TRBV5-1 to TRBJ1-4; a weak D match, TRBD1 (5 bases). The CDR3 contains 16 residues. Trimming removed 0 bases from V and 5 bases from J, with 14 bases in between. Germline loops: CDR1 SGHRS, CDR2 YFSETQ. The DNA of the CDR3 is TGCGCCAGCAGCTTGGATCGCGCGGGGCTGAATGAAAAACTGTTTTTT. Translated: CASSLDRAGLNEKLFF. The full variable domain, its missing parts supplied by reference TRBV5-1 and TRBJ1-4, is KAGVTQTPRYLIKTRGQQVTLSCSPISGHRSVSWYQQTPGQGLQFLFEYFSETQRNKGNFPGRFSGRQFSNSRSEMNVSTLELGDSALYLCASSLDRAGLNEKLFFGSGTQLSVL.

The chain's CDR3 is CASSPRTNTEAFF. The CDR3 coding sequence is TGTGCCAGCTCACCCCGAACTAACACTGAAGCTTTCTTT. This chain links TRBV18 with TRBJ1-1; D gene ambiguous. The CDR3 has 13 amino acids. V gave up 3 bases and J gave up 2 bases, with 7 bases separating them. Per germline, CDR1 KGHSH and CDR2 LQKENI.

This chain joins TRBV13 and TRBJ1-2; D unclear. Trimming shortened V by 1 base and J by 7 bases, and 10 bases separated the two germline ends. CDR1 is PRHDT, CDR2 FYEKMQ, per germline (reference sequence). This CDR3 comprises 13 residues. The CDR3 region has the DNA TGTGCCAGCAGCTTAGTAGGACGGGGTGGCTACACCTTC. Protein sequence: CASSLVGRGGYTF.

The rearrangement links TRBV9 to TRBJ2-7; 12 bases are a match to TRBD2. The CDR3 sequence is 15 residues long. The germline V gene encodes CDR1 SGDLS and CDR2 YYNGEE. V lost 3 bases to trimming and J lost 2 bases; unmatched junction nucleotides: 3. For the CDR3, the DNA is TGTGCCAGCAGCGCAGGACTAGCGGGAACCTACGAGCAGTACTTC. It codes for CASSAGLAGTYEQYF.

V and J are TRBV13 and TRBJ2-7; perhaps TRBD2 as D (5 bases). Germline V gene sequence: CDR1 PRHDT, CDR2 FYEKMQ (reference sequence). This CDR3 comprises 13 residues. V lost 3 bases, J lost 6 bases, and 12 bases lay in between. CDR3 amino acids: CASSFSGLREQYF. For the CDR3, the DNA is TGTGCCAGCAGCTTTTCGGGGTTGCGCGAGCAGTACTTC.